One and the same sample provided the 28 T cell receptor beta chains below, sequenced in a study of CD4 T cells in relation to SARS-CoV-2 and coronaviruses. The repertoire was sequenced with immunoSEQ multiplex PCR; TCRdb's copy has only in-frame clones and lacks some. Found here are around 37,000 clones, 70% to 90% of them singletons; the top ten hold approximately 3%. The sequenced sample was memory CD4+ T cells from PBMCs. All receptors derive from an adult with COVID-19.

The chain joins TRBV2 to TRBJ2-3; 8 bases fit TRBD2. The germline V gene encodes CDR1 SNHLY and CDR2 FYNNEI. V shed 9 bases and J 3 bases; nucleotides not matched to a gene: 5. This CDR3 region has 13 residues. The DNA for the CDR3 is TGTGCCAGTAGCGGGATGAGAACAGATACGCAGTATTTT. Encoded protein: CASSGMRTDTQYF. Combining the CDR3 with reference TRBV2 and TRBJ2-3 gives the whole variable domain EPEVTQTPSHQVTQMGQEVILRCVPISNHLYFYWYRQILGQKVEFLVSFYNNEISEKSEIFDDQFSVERPDGSNFTLKIRSTKLEDSAMYFCASSGMRTDTQYFGPGTRLTVL.

This clone turned up a few times. The chain carries TRBV12-5 and TRBJ1-1; D is possibly TRBD1 (5 bases). In germline, CDR1 is LGHNT, CDR2 FRNRAP. Trimming removed 6 bases at V and 8 bases at J, with 10 bases between. This CDR3 is 11 amino acids long. CDR3 loop: CASGLDSEAFF. Written as DNA, the CDR3 is TGTGCTAGTGGCCTTGACAGCGAAGCTTTCTTT. Variable domain in full (rest from reference TRBV12-5 and TRBJ1-1): DARVTQTPRHKVTEMGQEVTMRCQPILGHNTVFWYRQTMMQGLELLAYFRNRAPLDDSGMPKDRFSAEMPDATLATLKIQPSEPRDSAVYFCASGLDSEAFFGQGTRLTVV.

The chain combines TRBV10-3 with TRBJ2-7; TRBD1 agrees at 7 bases. The germline V gene has CDR1 ENHRY and CDR2 SYGVKD. The CDR3 has 13 amino acids. V was pared by 6 bases and J by 0 bases, with 2 bases of the junction left unmatched. CDR3 protein: CAIRRDSSYEQYF. DNA for the CDR3: TGTGCCATCAGAAGGGACAGCTCCTACGAGCAGTACTTC.

This clone was seen just once. The rearrangement links TRBV12-3 or TRBV12-4 to TRBJ1-1; the match to TRBD1 covers 7 bases. V dropped 5 bases and J dropped 9; count of bases not matched to a gene: 6. This CDR3 has 12 residues. The CDR3: CASSDRVFQAFF. The DNA of the CDR3 is TGTGCCAGCAGTGACAGGGTTTTCCAAGCTTTCTTT.

The CDR3 DNA is TGTGCCAGCAGCTACTGGGGGACTAGCGGAGGCACAGATACGCAGTATTTT. This gives the protein CASSYWGTSGGTDTQYF. The rearrangement joins TRBV14 to TRBJ2-3; 11 bases are a match to TRBD2. The CDR3 extends over 17 amino acids. V was pared by 5 bases and J by 1 base, with 8 bases of the junction left unmatched. CDR1 and CDR2 (germline): SGHDN, FVKESK.

The J gene is TRBJ1-1, the V gene TRBV3-1 (or the pseudogene TRBV3-2); the D gene is possibly TRBD1 (5 bases). From germline, CDR1 is LGHDT and CDR2 YNNKEL (reference sequence). The CDR3 loop spans 12 amino acids. V dropped 8 bases and J dropped 6 bases, with 13 bases sitting between them. The CDR3 nucleotides are TGTGCCAGCGACGGGACGGGCGCTGAAGCTTTCTTT. Protein sequence: CASDGTGAEAFF.

This chain links TRBV5-1 with TRBJ2-7; 9 bases match TRBD2. Germline CDR1 is SGHRS and CDR2 is YFSETQ. The V gene end was trimmed by 0 bases and the J gene end by 2 bases; junction bases not matched to a gene: 12. The CDR3 has 18 residues. CDR3 in amino acids: CASSLGLAARDTPYEQYF. For the CDR3, the DNA is TGCGCCAGCAGCTTGGGACTAGCGGCTCGAGACACCCCCTACGAGCAGTACTTC.

V usage is TRBV5-1 and J usage is TRBJ2-5, with a possible D match to TRBD2 (6 bases). Between the trimmed V and J ends, which lost 1 base and 4 bases, there was a span of 11 bases. The CDR3 is made up of 14 amino acids. The V gene's germline CDR1 is SGHRS and CDR2 YFSETQ. CDR3 loop: CASSLLSGGETQYF. Written as DNA, the CDR3 is TGCGCCAGCAGCTTGTTATCCGGGGGAGAGACCCAGTACTTC.

The chain has TRBV10-1 and TRBJ2-2; D is perhaps TRBD2 (5 bases). V lost 2 bases and J lost 7, with 11 bases in between. The germline V gene encodes CDR1 WNHNN and CDR2 SYGVQD (reference sequence). CDR3 length equals 14 residues. Here the CDR3 DNA reads TGCGCCAGCAGTGAGACGGCGGGTGGCGGGGAGCTGTTTTTT. It codes for CASSETAGGGELFF.

This clone showed up just once. This chain connects TRBV19 to TRBJ1-5; D remains ambiguous. Germline V gene lookup returns CDR1 LNHDA and CDR2 SQIVND (reference sequence). With 4 bases removed from V and 10 bases from J, the gap between germline ends came to 8 bases. The CDR3 totals 11 residues. CDR3 loop: CASSSAGPQHF. The CDR3 bases are TGTGCCAGTAGTAGCGCGGGTCCCCAGCATTTT.

This clone has only a few counts. The gene calls are TRBV3-1 (or the pseudogene TRBV3-2) and TRBJ1-5; D might be TRBD1 (6 bases). The CDR3 totals 15 residues. Germline CDR1 and CDR2: LGHDT and YNNKEL (reference sequence). With 5 bases removed from V and 0 bases from J, the gap between germline ends came to 11 bases. The CDR3 loop is CASSTDRNSNQPQHF. In nucleotides, the CDR3 is TGTGCCAGCAGCACGGACAGAAATAGCAATCAGCCCCAGCATTTT.

The chain has TRBV19 and TRBJ2-5; D is uncertain. Germline CDR1 and CDR2: LNHDA and SQIVND (reference sequence). V lost 6 bases, J lost 4 bases, and 9 bases lay in between. CDR3 size: 12 residues. The CDR3 nucleotides read TGTGCCAGTAGCAGAAGAGGAGAGACCCAGTACTTC. Protein: CASSRRGETQYF.

The V and J genes are TRBV5-1 and TRBJ2-3; TRBD2 matches at 11 bases. CDR1 and CDR2 (germline): SGHRS, YFSETQ. The CDR3 is made up of 16 amino acids. The ends lost 3 bases at V and 5 bases at J; junction bases unmatched: 8. CDR3 amino acids: CASSWGTSGSGDTQYF. The CDR3 nucleotides are TGCGCCAGCAGCTGGGGAACTAGCGGGAGTGGAGATACGCAGTATTTT.

The gene calls are TRBV28 and TRBJ2-3, with 9 nucleotides matching TRBD2. Trimming removed 6 bases from V and 3 bases from J; junction bases left unmatched: 10. The CDR3 sequence is 16 residues long. Germline V gene data show CDR1 as MDHEN and CDR2 as SYDVKM. In nucleotides, the CDR3 is TGTGCCAGCAGCTTAATGGGGACTAGCCGGACAGATACGCAGTATTTT. This translates into CASSLMGTSRTDTQYF. Looking up the rest from reference TRBV28 and TRBJ2-3 gives the full variable domain: DVKVTQSSRYLVKRTGEKVFLECVQDMDHENMFWYRQDPGLGLRLIYFSYDVKMKEKGDIPEGYSVSREKKERFSLILESASTNQTSMYLCASSLMGTSRTDTQYFGPGTRLTVL.

DNA for the CDR3: TGTGCCAGCAGCCCAACCGGGACAGGGGGCGAGACCCAGTACTTC. This codes for CASSPTGTGGETQYF. The chain couples TRBV5-4 to TRBJ2-5; 12 nucleotides agree with TRBD1. The CDR3 runs to 15 residues. Germline-derived CDR1 and CDR2 are SGHNT and YYREEE (reference sequence). The trim removed 4 bases at V and 5 bases at J, leaving 6 bases unmatched.

The chain recombines TRBV2 with TRBJ2-7; the D call may be TRBD1 or TRBD2 (5 bases each). Germline assignment: CDR1 SNHLY and CDR2 FYNNEI. The CDR3 consists of 14 residues. Trimming took 4 bases from V and 0 from J, leaving 10 bases between them. CDR3 coding DNA: TGTGCCAGCAGTGTCGGGACGCCCTCCTACGAGCAGTACTTC. This translates into CASSVGTPSYEQYF. Looking up the rest from reference TRBV2 and TRBJ2-7 gives the full variable domain: EPEVTQTPSHQVTQMGQEVILRCVPISNHLYFYWYRQILGQKVEFLVSFYNNEISEKSEIFDDQFSVERPDGSNFTLKIRSTKLEDSAMYFCASSVGTPSYEQYFGPGTRLTVT.

The chain links TRBV10-3 to TRBJ1-5, with D possibly matching TRBD1 (5 bases). Germline assignment: CDR1 ENHRY and CDR2 SYGVKD. The CDR3 sequence is 15 residues long. With 0 bases removed from V and 3 bases from J, the gap between germline ends came to 9 bases. The CDR3 DNA reads TGTGCCATCAGTGAGTCTGTGGGGCCCAATCAGCCCCAGCATTTT. Translation: CAISESVGPNQPQHF.

The chain employs TRBV27 and TRBJ2-3; TRBD1 might be the D (5 bases). Trimming left V 6 bases short and J 1 base short, with 14 bases between. The CDR3 is 15 amino acids. CDR1 is MNHEY and CDR2 is SMNVEV in the germline V gene (reference sequence). The CDR3 loop is CASRVWHRRTDTQYF. CDR3 nucleotides: TGTGCCAGCAGAGTCTGGCACAGGCGCACAGATACGCAGTATTTT.

The chain recombines TRBV3-1 (or the pseudogene TRBV3-2) with TRBJ2-4; D remains unclear. With 6 bases removed from V and 8 bases from J, the gap between germline ends came to 8 bases. The length of the CDR3 is 11 residues. From germline, CDR1 is LGHDT and CDR2 YNNKEL (reference sequence). The CDR3: CASSHGYIQYF. The CDR3 nucleotides are TGTGCCAGCAGTCACGGCTACATTCAGTACTTC.

The chain joins TRBV19 to TRBJ2-2; 11 nucleotides match TRBD2. The germline gives CDR1 LNHDA, CDR2 SQIVND (reference sequence). CDR3 length: 14 amino acids. J was trimmed by 9 bases and V by 7 bases; bases with no gene match: 7. This CDR3 is CASTDGLAGRELFF. The CDR3 DNA is TGTGCCAGTACCGATGGACTAGCGGGTAGGGAGCTGTTTTTT.

The V and J genes are TRBV3-1 (or the pseudogene TRBV3-2) and TRBJ2-7; D is uncertain. The V end was cut by 5 bases, the J end by 0 bases, with 11 bases between. The CDR3 runs 14 residues. CDR1 LGHDT and CDR2 YNNKEL come from the germline V gene (reference sequence). The CDR3 spells CASSRSLGSYEQYF. The CDR3 DNA follows: TGTGCCAGCAGCAGGTCGTTGGGCTCCTACGAGCAGTACTTC.

V gene TRBV2 combines with J gene TRBJ2-1; D gene ambiguous. The V and J ends lost 10 bases and 3 bases respectively, with 13 bases between them. CDR1 is SNHLY, CDR2 FYNNEI, per germline. The CDR3 is made up of 13 amino acids. CDR3 loop: CAITRSDYNEQFF. As DNA, the CDR3 is TGTGCCATTACCCGTTCCGACTACAATGAGCAGTTCTTC.

The chain combines TRBV7-2 with TRBJ2-7; 7 nucleotides match TRBD1. After removal of 5 bases from V and 3 bases from J, the junction contained 10 bases not matched to a gene. This CDR3 comprises 15 residues. CDR1 is SGHTA, CDR2 FQGNSA, per germline. This CDR3 reads CASSRTGRQDYEQYF. In DNA form, the CDR3 reads TGTGCCAGCAGCCGGACAGGCCGACAGGACTACGAGCAGTACTTC.

This clone occurred once. The J gene is TRBJ2-6, the V gene TRBV6-2 or TRBV6-3, with TRBD2 matching 12 bases. From germline, CDR1 is MNHEY and CDR2 SVGEGT. Losses at the gene ends were 0 bases for V and 2 bases for J; bases not matched to a gene: 11. The CDR3 is 21 residues long. The CDR3 reads CASSYSPYKTSGRPGANVLTF. The CDR3 DNA follows: TGTGCCAGCAGTTACTCACCTTACAAGACTAGCGGGAGACCTGGGGCCAACGTCCTGACTTTC.

The count of this clone is one. The genes are TRBV7-6 and TRBJ2-3; 10 nucleotides align to TRBD1. Germline loops: CDR1 SGHVS, CDR2 FNYEAQ. V shed 6 bases, J shed 0 bases, and the junction held 9 bases outside the gene matches. The CDR3 contains 17 residues. CDR3 sequence reads: CASRKTPGQGSTDTQYF. CDR3 sequence (DNA): TGTGCCAGCAGAAAAACCCCGGGACAGGGGAGCACAGATACGCAGTATTTT.

The V gene is TRBV12-3 or TRBV12-4, the J gene TRBJ2-5, with D perhaps matching TRBD1 (5 bases). V was shortened by 5 bases and J by 10 bases, with 14 bases between the two germline ends. The CDR3 sequence is 12 residues long. As DNA, the CDR3 is TGTGCCAGCAGTCCCGGGCTCAGGGACCAGTACTTC. Its translation: CASSPGLRDQYF.

The J gene is TRBJ1-1, the V gene TRBV3-1 (or the pseudogene TRBV3-2); the D gene is possibly TRBD1 (5 bases). The germline CDR1 and CDR2 sequences are LGHDT and YNNKEL (reference sequence). The CDR3 is 16 amino acids. Between the trimmed V and J ends, which lost 3 bases and 4 bases, there was a span of 18 bases. The chain's CDR3 is CASSHEGAQRGTEAFF. The CDR3 nucleotides read TGTGCCAGCAGCCACGAAGGGGCCCAACGGGGCACTGAAGCTTTCTTT.

The V call is TRBV2, the J call TRBJ2-2, with 7 nucleotides matching TRBD1. Trimming cost V 6 bases and J 6 bases; bases outside gene matches: 10. The CDR3 totals 15 residues. CDR1 is SNHLY, CDR2 FYNNEI, per germline. The CDR3 bases are TGTGCCAGCAGCCGAACCGACAGGGCCTCCGGGGAGCTGTTTTTT. It is translated as CASSRTDRASGELFF.